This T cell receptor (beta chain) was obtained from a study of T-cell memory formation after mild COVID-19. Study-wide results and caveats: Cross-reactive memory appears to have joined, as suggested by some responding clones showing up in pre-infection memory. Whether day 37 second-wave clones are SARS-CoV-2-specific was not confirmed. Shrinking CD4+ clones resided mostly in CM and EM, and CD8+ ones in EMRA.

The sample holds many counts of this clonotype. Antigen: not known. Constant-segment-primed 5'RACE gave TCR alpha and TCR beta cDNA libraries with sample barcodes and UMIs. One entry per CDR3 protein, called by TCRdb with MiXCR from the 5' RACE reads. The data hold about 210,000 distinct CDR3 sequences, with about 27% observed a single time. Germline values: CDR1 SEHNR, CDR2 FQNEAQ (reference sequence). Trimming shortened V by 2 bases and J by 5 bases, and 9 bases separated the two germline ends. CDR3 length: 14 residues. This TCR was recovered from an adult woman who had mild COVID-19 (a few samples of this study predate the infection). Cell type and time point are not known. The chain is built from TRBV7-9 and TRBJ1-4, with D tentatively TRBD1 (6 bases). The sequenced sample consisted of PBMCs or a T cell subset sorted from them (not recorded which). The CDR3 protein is CASSLTGKNEKLFF. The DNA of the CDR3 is TGTGCCAGCAGCTTAACAGGGAAGAATGAAAAACTGTTTTTT.